These 26 T cell receptor beta chains originate from one sample sequenced in a study of blood T cell repertoires in COVID-19. Sequenced by immunoSEQ multiplex PCR; TCRdb stores in-frame clones only, minus some. The sample has roughly 160,000 clones; around four fifths are singletons. Sample: peripheral blood. Receptors were obtained from a woman aged 60 to 75 with acute or convalescent COVID-19.

The genes are TRBV6-4 and TRBJ1-1; D gene ambiguous. V shed 5 bases and J shed 1 base, with 8 bases lying between them. The CDR3 has 13 amino acids. Per germline, CDR1 MRHNA and CDR2 SNTAGT. The CDR3 is CASSQQQNTEAFF. The DNA of the CDR3 is TGTGCCAGCAGTCAACAACAGAACACTGAAGCTTTCTTT.

The chain combines TRBV7-2 with TRBJ2-3, with 13 bases identical to TRBD2. CDR3 length: 16 residues. Germline V gives CDR1 SGHTA, CDR2 FQGNSA. The V gene end was trimmed by 1 base and the J gene end by 8 bases; junction bases not matched to a gene: 6. The CDR3, as DNA: TGTGCCAGCAGCTTAGGGCGGACTAGCGGGGGCCCTACGCAGTATTTT. This translates into CASSLGRTSGGPTQYF.

V gene TRBV4-2 combines with J gene TRBJ2-1, with 15 bases matching TRBD2. The CDR3 length is 17 residues. Looked up from germline, CDR1 is LGHNA and CDR2 is YNFKEQ. V was clipped by 3 bases and J by 8 bases; unmatched bases: 8. The CDR3 DNA follows: TGTGCCAGCAGCCAGTTCGGACTAGCGGGGGGGAGAGATGAGCAGTTCTTC. Amino acids: CASSQFGLAGGRDEQFF.

This clone has only one observation. The chain has TRBV28 and TRBJ1-4; perhaps TRBD1 as D (6 bases). This CDR3 spans 15 amino acids. Germline CDR1 reads MDHEN; CDR2 reads SYDVKM. The V end lost 5 bases, the J end lost 8 bases, and 18 bases lay between the germline ends. This CDR3 reads CASSLGGVREEKLFF. CDR3 DNA sequence: TGTGCCAGCAGTCTAGGGGGGGTGAGAGAGGAAAAACTGTTTTTT.

This chain links TRBV4-2 with TRBJ1-3; 7 bases agree with TRBD1. Germline values: CDR1 LGHNA, CDR2 YNFKEQ. Trimming took 5 bases from V and 2 from J; bases not matched to a gene: 9. The CDR3 is made up of 16 amino acids. CDR3 protein: CASSTPRGGPGNTIYF. CDR3 coding DNA: TGTGCCAGCAGCACCCCGAGAGGGGGCCCTGGAAACACCATATATTTT.

This clone was counted a single time. The chain combines TRBV5-4 with TRBJ2-4; 9 nucleotides align to TRBD1. Germline V gives CDR1 SGHNT, CDR2 YYREEE (reference sequence). The CDR3 has 13 residues. V gave up 4 bases and J gave up 4 bases; unmatched junction bases: 0. As DNA, the CDR3 is TGTGCCAGCAGCGGGACAGGGAAAAACATTCAGTACTTC. This gives the protein CASSGTGKNIQYF.

This clone was found a few times. The V and J genes are TRBV6-2 or TRBV6-3 and TRBJ1-6; D possibly corresponds to TRBD1 (5 bases). V lost 4 bases and J lost 6, with 10 bases in between. Germline lookup yields CDR1 MNHEY and CDR2 SVGEGT. This CDR3 comprises 14 residues. The CDR3 spells CASSSWGLNSPLHF. CDR3 sequence (DNA): TGTGCCAGCAGTTCTTGGGGACTTAATTCACCCCTCCACTTT.

The chain employs TRBV7-2 and TRBJ1-6; D is possibly TRBD1 (6 bases). This CDR3 region has 17 residues. V lost 1 base to trimming and J lost 8 bases, with 18 bases between them. Germline V gene lookup returns CDR1 SGHTA and CDR2 FQGNSA. The CDR3 coding sequence is TGTGCCAGCAGCTTAGTACTCGGCTGGACAGCCTATTCACCCCTCCACTTT. Its protein product is CASSLVLGWTAYSPLHF.

This chain joins TRBV5-1 and TRBJ1-1, with 10 bases fitting TRBD1. CDR3 length: 15 amino acids. CDR1 and CDR2 from the germline V gene are SGHRS and YFSETQ. With V trimmed by 0 bases and J by 5 bases, 4 bases remained unmatched. This CDR3 reads CASSLAGQGTTEAFF. The CDR3 DNA reads as TGCGCCAGCAGCTTGGCGGGACAGGGGACAACTGAAGCTTTCTTT.

The rearrangement uses TRBV30 and TRBJ2-1; 7 nucleotides match TRBD1. Unmatched junction bases numbered 2, after V lost 0 bases and J lost 0 bases. CDR1 and CDR2 (germline): GTSNPN, SVGIG (reference sequence). There are 15 residues in the CDR3. Here the CDR3 reads CAWSVPGGSYNEQFF. DNA of the CDR3: TGTGCCTGGAGTGTACCAGGGGGCTCCTACAATGAGCAGTTCTTC.

The count of this clone is one. The chain uses TRBV7-8 and TRBJ1-5, with TRBD1 matching 8 bases. V lost 5 bases, J lost 5 bases, and 8 bases stayed unmatched. The germline gives CDR1 SGHVS, CDR2 FQNEAQ. The CDR3 length is 15 residues. CDR3 in DNA: TGTGCCAGCAGCCGGACAGGGAGAAGGGATCAGCCCCAGCATTTT. Protein: CASSRTGRRDQPQHF.

The V call is TRBV5-4, the J call TRBJ1-5, with D hard to call. Trimming took off 0 bases at V and 3 bases at J, with 10 bases between the two ends. This CDR3 spans 15 amino acids. Germline CDR1 and CDR2: SGHNT and YYREEE (reference sequence). The chain's CDR3 is CASSLDPQANQPQHF. CDR3 DNA: TGTGCCAGCAGCTTGGACCCGCAGGCCAATCAGCCCCAGCATTTT.

The chain uses TRBV21-1 and TRBJ2-7; whether TRBD1, the table's D call, matches the DNA was not checked. TRBV21-1 is annotated as a pseudogene. CDR3 length: 16 amino acids. Here the CDR3 DNA reads TGTGCCAGCTCCCGGGACAACGGACCCTTACCCTACGAGCAGTACTTC. Translating it yields CASSRDNGPLPYEQYF.

The CDR3 loop reads CASSLEAGVAYEQYF. Here the CDR3 DNA reads TGTGCCAGCAGCTTGGAGGCAGGGGTTGCGTACGAGCAGTACTTC. The chain joins TRBV5-4 to TRBJ2-7; tentative D call: TRBD1 (6 bases). V was trimmed by 0 bases and J by 4 bases, leaving 14 bases between them. The CDR3 sequence is 15 residues long. The germline V gene has CDR1 SGHNT and CDR2 YYREEE (reference sequence). Supplemented by reference TRBV5-4 and TRBJ2-7, the full variable domain reads ETGVTQSPTHLIKTRGQQVTLRCSSQSGHNTVSWYQQALGQGPQFIFQYYREEENGRGNFPPRFSGLQFPNYSSELNVNALELDDSALYLCASSLEAGVAYEQYFGPGTRLTVT.

The chain links TRBV19 to TRBJ1-6, with D unclear. This CDR3 has 13 amino acids. Looked up from germline, CDR1 is LNHDA and CDR2 is SQIVND (reference sequence). The DNA for the CDR3 is TGTTCCTCCCGCGGGTCCTATAATTCACCCCTCCACTTT. Its translation is CSSRGSYNSPLHF.

The gene calls are TRBV2 and TRBJ1-2, with TRBD1 matching over 7 bases. The CDR3 is made up of 11 amino acids. Germline CDR1 and CDR2: SNHLY and FYNNEI. After removal of 7 bases from V and 6 bases from J, the junction contained 2 bases not matched to a gene. CDR3 region: CASKGANGYTF. The CDR3 DNA reads TGTGCCAGCAAGGGGGCGAATGGCTACACCTTC.

This clone has just one count. The same CDR3 can be traced to other DNA sequences in this sample. The V and J genes are TRBV3-1 (or the pseudogene TRBV3-2) and TRBJ1-1; the match to TRBD1 covers 7 bases. Per the germline V gene, CDR1 is LGHDT and CDR2 is YNNKEL (reference sequence). The V and J ends lost 1 base and 1 base, in that order; junction bases with no gene match: 0. This CDR3 has 14 residues. The chain's CDR3 is CASSQGQGNTEAFF. In nucleotides, the CDR3 is TGTGCCAGCAGCCAAGGACAGGGGAACACTGAAGCTTTCTTT.

To note about this clone: This CDR3 is also generated by other DNA sequences in the sample. V is TRBV5-4 and J is TRBJ2-1, with TRBD2 identical over 8 bases. This CDR3 has 15 amino acids. Germline V gene lookup returns CDR1 SGHNT and CDR2 YYREEE (reference sequence). J was trimmed by 0 bases and V by 3 bases; bases with no gene match: 2. The CDR3 nucleotides are TGTGCCAGCAGCTCGGGGGGGAGCTCCTACAATGAGCAGTTCTTC. Residues: CASSSGGSSYNEQFF.

This clone occurred a few times. The chain is built from TRBV12-5 and TRBJ1-1; D ambiguous. The germline CDR1 and CDR2 sequences are LGHNT and FRNRAP. This CDR3 is 19 amino acids long. V was trimmed by 0 bases and J by 2 bases, leaving 22 bases between them. For the CDR3, the DNA is TGTGCTAGTGGTTTGGTACTGAGCAGGAGGACTCTCTTTAACACTGAAGCTTTCTTT. Translation: CASGLVLSRRTLFNTEAFF.

The chain has TRBV6-5 and TRBJ1-2; D remains unclear. The germline V gene has CDR1 MNHEY and CDR2 SVGAGI. Deletions cut 9 bases from V and 4 bases from J, with 15 bases between. The CDR3 length is 13 residues. The CDR3 protein is CASRADGLYGYTF. The CDR3 region has the DNA TGTGCCAGTAGAGCGGACGGACTCTATGGCTACACCTTC.

The chain couples TRBV7-8 to TRBJ2-5, with a tentative D call TRBD2 (6 bases). The CDR3 length is 16 residues. Trimming removed 5 bases at V and 6 bases at J, with 22 bases between. Germline loops: CDR1 SGHVS, CDR2 FQNEAQ. The CDR3 region is CASSPIAGPGPQTQYF. CDR3 nucleotides: TGTGCCAGCAGCCCAATCGCGGGGCCCGGCCCCCAGACCCAGTACTTC.

The rearrangement uses TRBV19 and TRBJ1-1, with TRBD1 matching 7 bases. CDR1 and CDR2 (germline): LNHDA, SQIVND (reference sequence). The V gene end was trimmed by 7 bases and the J gene end by 1 base; junction bases not matched to a gene: 12. This CDR3 spans 16 amino acids. As DNA, the CDR3 is TGTGCCAGTAACCCCCTCCTGGGACAGCGGAACACTGAAGCTTTCTTT. It translates to CASNPLLGQRNTEAFF.

This rearrangement joins TRBV21-1 to TRBJ2-4; TRBD2, the table's D call, was not compared with the DNA. TRBV21-1 is annotated as a pseudogene. The CDR3 covers 19 residues. DNA of the CDR3: TGTGCCAGCAGCAAAGCCCCCGGGACTAGCGGGGGGGGGCCGAACATTCAGTACTTC. It encodes CASSKAPGTSGGGPNIQYF.

This sequence joins TRBV24-1 and TRBJ1-2, with D unclear. The CDR3 extends over 13 amino acids. Trimming removed 1 base at V and 4 bases at J, with 6 bases between. CDR1 and CDR2 from the germline V gene are KGHDR and SFDVKD. The CDR3, as DNA: TGTGCCACCAGTGATTTTGCCGGCTATGGCTACACCTTC. Amino acids: CATSDFAGYGYTF.

The J gene is TRBJ1-2, the V gene TRBV28; 8 positions match TRBD1. There are 12 residues in the CDR3. Germline-derived CDR1 and CDR2 are MDHEN and SYDVKM. Losses at the gene ends were 10 bases for V and 3 bases for J; bases not matched to a gene: 4. The CDR3 DNA follows: TGTGCCACCCTGACAGGGGACTATGGCTACACCTTC. Translation gives CATLTGDYGYTF.

This clone was detected only a few times. The chain uses TRBV5-5 and TRBJ1-2; D may be TRBD1 (6 bases). The germline gives CDR1 SGHKS, CDR2 YYEKEE (reference sequence). V lost 3 bases and J lost 0, with 18 bases in between. The CDR3 has 17 residues. CDR3: CASSWTGGAGSNYGYTF. CDR3 DNA: TGTGCCAGCAGCTGGACTGGGGGCGCCGGCTCTAACTATGGCTACACCTTC.